This T cell receptor (beta chain) was profiled in a study of shared clonotypes between healthy human individuals. V shed 6 bases, J shed 1 base, and the junction held 8 bases outside the gene matches. The CDR3 covers 15 residues. From germline, CDR1 is MDHEN and CDR2 SYDVKM. Naive CD8 populations comprised CD45RO-negative cells positively selected for CCR7, excluding terminally differentiated effector memory CD45RA+ cells. TCRdb's copy holds only in-frame clones and misses some; the assay was immunoSEQ multiplex PCR. The table includes about 2,200,000 clones, around 93% detected once. The chain couples TRBV28 to TRBJ2-7, with 8 bases identical to TRBD2. The sequencing sample was made of naive CD8+ T cells from PBMCs. The source of this sequence is a man in his late teens or twenties in good health. Some clones in this sample may be carry-over from other donors' samples. The CDR3: CASRWATSGSYEQYF. In nucleotides, the CDR3 is TGTGCCAGCAGGTGGGCAACTAGCGGATCCTACGAGCAGTACTTC.